Listed below are T cell receptor beta chains from one sample, sequenced in a study of T cell repertoires in ileal Crohn's disease. Only in-frame clones appear in the TCRdb table, and some are missing; sequencing was by immunoSEQ multiplex PCR. This table holds 15,000 to 20,000 clones, approximately 86% found once. Sequenced input: ileal tissue. The receptors here all came from an adult with Crohn's disease. CDR3s include the opening cysteine and the closing phenylalanine or tryptophan.

cdr3_length v_call cdr3_aa
17 TRBV18 CASSVRTSRDLIRCQYF
12 TRBV18 CASSPEVDTQYF
14 TRBV19 CASSIRQGWNGYTF
15 TRBV7-9 CASSLGQGARYGYTF
13 TRBV10-3 CAINRGLNTEAFF
15 TRBV6-1 CASSDIRTRVMPQHF
16 TRBV12-5 CASGLVPAGGPHEQYF
17 TRBV7-9 CASSRSTGRLNWETQYF
13 TRBV7-9 CASSPWGGNGYTF
15 TRBV9 CASSVAPGNPYEQYF
14 TRBV6-1 CASRRQGMNTEAFF
14 TRBV10-3 CAISETGSSNTQYF
14 TRBV6-1 CASSVMRERAEQFF
14 TRBV6-1 CASSSGTARYGYTF
14 TRBV5-1 CASSLSLAQDTQYF
16 TRBV21-1 CASSKETVGGNTEAFF
14 TRBV5-1 CASTLTGGGETQYF
16 TRBV5-1 CASSEWGQVNTGELFF
15 TRBV7-6 CASSLESAGGHEQYF
15 TRBV6-1 CASSEADRRGQPQHF
13 TRBV7-7 CASSPTNTGELFF